The clone carrying this TCR beta chain was seen at least ten times. TCR beta CDR3 amplification used RNA transcripts. After a first-round RT-PCR with HTBI primers, a second-round multiplex PCR was run. One entry per CDR3 protein, called by TCRdb with MiXCR from the multiplex PCR reads. The repertoire consists of about 640,000 distinct CDR3 sequences, with approximately 39% occurring once and the leading ten covering 3% to 4%. The data are from a study of Graves' ophthalmopathy and Graves' hyperthyroidism. V dropped 2 bases and J dropped 0 bases, with 8 bases sitting between them. The germline CDR1 and CDR2 sequences are SGHVS and FNYEAQ. The CDR3 sequence is 14 residues long.

Material: peripheral blood. This TCR derives from an adult man with Graves' ophthalmopathy. The gene calls are TRBV7-6 and TRBJ2-7, with no clear D. The CDR3 region has the DNA TGTGCCAGCAGCTTATCAGCGAGCTCCTACGAGCAGTACTTC. It encodes CASSLSASSYEQYF.